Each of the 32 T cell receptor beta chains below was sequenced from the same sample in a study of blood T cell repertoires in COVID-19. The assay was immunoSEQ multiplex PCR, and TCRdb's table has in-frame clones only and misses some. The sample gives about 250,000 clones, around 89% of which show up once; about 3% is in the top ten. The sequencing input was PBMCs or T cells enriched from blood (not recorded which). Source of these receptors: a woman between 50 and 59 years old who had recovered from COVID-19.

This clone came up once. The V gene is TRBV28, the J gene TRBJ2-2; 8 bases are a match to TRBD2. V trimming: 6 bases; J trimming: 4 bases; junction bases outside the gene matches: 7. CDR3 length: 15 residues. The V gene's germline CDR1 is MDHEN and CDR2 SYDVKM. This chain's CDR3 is CASSSAGGGTGELFF. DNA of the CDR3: TGTGCCAGCAGCTCCGCCGGGGGGGGCACCGGGGAGCTGTTTTTT.

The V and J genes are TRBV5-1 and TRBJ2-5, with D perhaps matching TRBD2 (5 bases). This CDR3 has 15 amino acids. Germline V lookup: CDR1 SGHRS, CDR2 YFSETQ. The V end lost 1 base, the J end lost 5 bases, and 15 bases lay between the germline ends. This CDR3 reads CASSLRTLGGETQYF. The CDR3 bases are TGCGCCAGCAGCTTGCGGACCCTCGGAGGCGAGACCCAGTACTTC.

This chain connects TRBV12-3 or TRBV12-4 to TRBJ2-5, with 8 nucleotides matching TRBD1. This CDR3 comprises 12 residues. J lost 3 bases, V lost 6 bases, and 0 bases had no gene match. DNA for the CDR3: TGTGCCAGCAGGGACAGGGAAGAGACCCAGTACTTC. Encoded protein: CASRDREETQYF.

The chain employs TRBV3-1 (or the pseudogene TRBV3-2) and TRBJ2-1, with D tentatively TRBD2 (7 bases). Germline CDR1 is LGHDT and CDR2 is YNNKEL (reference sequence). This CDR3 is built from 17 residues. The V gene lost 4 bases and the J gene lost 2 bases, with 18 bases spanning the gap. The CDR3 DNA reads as TGTGCCAGCAGCCTCGGGGGGCCCCTCAATGCCTACAATGAGCAGTTCTTC. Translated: CASSLGGPLNAYNEQFF.

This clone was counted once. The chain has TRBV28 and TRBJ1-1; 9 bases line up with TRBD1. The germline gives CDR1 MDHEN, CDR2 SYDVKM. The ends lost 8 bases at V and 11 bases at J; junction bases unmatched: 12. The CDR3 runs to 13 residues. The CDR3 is CASGVVTGGYAFF. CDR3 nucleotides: TGTGCCAGCGGGGTCGTCACAGGGGGCTATGCTTTCTTT.

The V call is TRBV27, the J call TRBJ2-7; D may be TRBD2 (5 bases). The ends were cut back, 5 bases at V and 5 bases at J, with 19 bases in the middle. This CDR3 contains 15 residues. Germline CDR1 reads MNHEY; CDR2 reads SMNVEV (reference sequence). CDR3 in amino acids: CASSPRLGEWHEQYF. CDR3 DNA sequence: TGTGCCAGCAGTCCGCGCCTCGGGGAGTGGCACGAGCAGTACTTC.

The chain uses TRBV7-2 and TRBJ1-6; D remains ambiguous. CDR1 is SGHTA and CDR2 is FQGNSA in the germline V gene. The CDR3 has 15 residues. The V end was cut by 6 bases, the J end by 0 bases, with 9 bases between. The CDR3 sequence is CASSIGSSYNSPLHF. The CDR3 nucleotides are TGTGCCAGCAGTATTGGTAGCTCCTATAATTCACCCCTCCACTTT.

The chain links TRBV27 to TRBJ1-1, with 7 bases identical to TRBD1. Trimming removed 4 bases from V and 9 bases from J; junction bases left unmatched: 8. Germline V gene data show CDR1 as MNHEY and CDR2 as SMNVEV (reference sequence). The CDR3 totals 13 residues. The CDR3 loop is CASSSTQGRKAFF. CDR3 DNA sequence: TGTGCCAGCAGTTCGACACAGGGGAGGAAAGCTTTCTTT.

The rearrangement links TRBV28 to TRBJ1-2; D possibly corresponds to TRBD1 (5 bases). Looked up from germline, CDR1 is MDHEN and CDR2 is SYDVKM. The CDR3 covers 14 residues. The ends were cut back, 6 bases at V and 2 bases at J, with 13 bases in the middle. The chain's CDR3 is CASSWISGNYGYTF. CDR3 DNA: TGTGCCAGCAGCTGGATCTCAGGGAACTATGGCTACACCTTC.

As DNA, the CDR3 is TGCAGTGCTCAGGGGGACTACGAGCAGTACTTC. As protein: CSAQGDYEQYF. V and J are TRBV20-1 and TRBJ2-7, with 7 bases aligning to TRBD1. Germline values: CDR1 DFQATT, CDR2 SNEGSKA (reference sequence). The CDR3 is made up of 11 amino acids. The V and J ends lost 5 bases and 3 bases, in that order; junction bases with no gene match: 1.

This CDR3 is CATKGQGGTEAFF. The DNA for the CDR3 is TGTGCCACCAAAGGACAGGGGGGCACTGAAGCTTTCTTT. The chain joins TRBV24-1 to TRBJ1-1; 10 nucleotides agree with TRBD1. Unmatched junction bases numbered 3, after V lost 8 bases and J lost 4 bases. The CDR3 spans 13 residues. Germline CDR1 KGHDR, CDR2 SFDVKD.

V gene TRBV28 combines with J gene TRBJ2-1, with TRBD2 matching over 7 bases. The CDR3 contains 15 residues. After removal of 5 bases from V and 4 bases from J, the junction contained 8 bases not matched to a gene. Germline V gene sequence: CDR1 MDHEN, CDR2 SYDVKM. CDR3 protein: CASSPWPSGYNEQFF. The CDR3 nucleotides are TGTGCCAGCAGTCCCTGGCCTAGCGGTTACAATGAGCAGTTCTTC. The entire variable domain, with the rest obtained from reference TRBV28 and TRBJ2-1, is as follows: DVKVTQSSRYLVKRTGEKVFLECVQDMDHENMFWYRQDPGLGLRLIYFSYDVKMKEKGDIPEGYSVSREKKERFSLILESASTNQTSMYLCASSPWPSGYNEQFFGPGTRLTVL.

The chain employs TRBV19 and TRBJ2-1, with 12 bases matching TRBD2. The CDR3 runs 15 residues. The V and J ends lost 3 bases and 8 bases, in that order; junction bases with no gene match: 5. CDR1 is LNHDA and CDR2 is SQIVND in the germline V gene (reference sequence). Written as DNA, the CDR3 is TGTGCCAGTAGTATCCCGACTAGCGGGAGCGATGAGCAGTTCTTC. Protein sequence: CASSIPTSGSDEQFF.

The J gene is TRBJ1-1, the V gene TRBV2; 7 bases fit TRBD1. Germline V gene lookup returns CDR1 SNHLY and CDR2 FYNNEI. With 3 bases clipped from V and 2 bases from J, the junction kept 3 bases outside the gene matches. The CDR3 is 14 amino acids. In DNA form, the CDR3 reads TGTGCCAGCAGTGACCGGACAGGCAACACTGAAGCTTTCTTT. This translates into CASSDRTGNTEAFF. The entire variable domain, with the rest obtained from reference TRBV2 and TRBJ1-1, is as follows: EPEVTQTPSHQVTQMGQEVILRCVPISNHLYFYWYRQILGQKVEFLVSFYNNEISEKSEIFDDQFSVERPDGSNFTLKIRSTKLEDSAMYFCASSDRTGNTEAFFGQGTRLTVV.

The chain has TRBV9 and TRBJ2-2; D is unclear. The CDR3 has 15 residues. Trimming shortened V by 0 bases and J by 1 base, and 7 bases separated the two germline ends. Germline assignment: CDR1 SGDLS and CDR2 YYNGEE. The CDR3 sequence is CASSVGPVNTGELFF. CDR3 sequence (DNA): TGTGCCAGCAGCGTAGGCCCGGTGAACACCGGGGAGCTGTTTTTT.

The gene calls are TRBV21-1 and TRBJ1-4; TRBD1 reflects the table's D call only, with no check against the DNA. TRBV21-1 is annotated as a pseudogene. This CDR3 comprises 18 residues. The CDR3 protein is CVESYRGERLGFNEKLFF. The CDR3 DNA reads TGTGTAGAAAGTTACAGGGGAGAGAGGTTAGGATTTAATGAAAAACTGTTTTTT.

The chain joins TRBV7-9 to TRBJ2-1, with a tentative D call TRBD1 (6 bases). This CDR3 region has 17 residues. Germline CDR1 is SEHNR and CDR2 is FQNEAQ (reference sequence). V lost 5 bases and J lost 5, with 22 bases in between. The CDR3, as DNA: TGTGCCAGCAGCGGGGGTAGGACAGCTTTTCCTAACAATGAGCAGTTCTTC. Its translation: CASSGGRTAFPNNEQFF.

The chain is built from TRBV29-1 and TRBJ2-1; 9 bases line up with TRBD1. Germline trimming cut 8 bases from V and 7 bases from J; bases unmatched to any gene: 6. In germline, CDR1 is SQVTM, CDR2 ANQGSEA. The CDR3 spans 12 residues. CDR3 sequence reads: CSHGTGLNEQFF. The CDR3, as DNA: TGCAGCCACGGGACAGGGTTGAATGAGCAGTTCTTC.

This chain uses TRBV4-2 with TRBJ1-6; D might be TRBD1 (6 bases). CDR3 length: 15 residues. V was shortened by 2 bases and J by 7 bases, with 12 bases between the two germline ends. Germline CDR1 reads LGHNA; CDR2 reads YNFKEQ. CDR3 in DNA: TGTGCCAGCAGCCAAACCGACAGGAAAAATTCACCCCTCCACTTT. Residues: CASSQTDRKNSPLHF.

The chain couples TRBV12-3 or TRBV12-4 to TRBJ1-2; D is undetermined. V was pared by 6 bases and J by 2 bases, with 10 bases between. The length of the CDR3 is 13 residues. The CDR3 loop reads CASRRRENYGYTF. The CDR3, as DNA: TGTGCCAGCAGGCGGAGGGAAAACTATGGCTACACCTTC.

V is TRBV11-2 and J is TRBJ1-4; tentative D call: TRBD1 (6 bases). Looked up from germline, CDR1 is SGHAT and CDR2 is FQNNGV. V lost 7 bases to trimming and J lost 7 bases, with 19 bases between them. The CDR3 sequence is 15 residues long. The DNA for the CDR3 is TGTGCCAGCACCCTTAACAGAGGGGGTGGTGAAAAACTGTTTTTT. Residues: CASTLNRGGGEKLFF.

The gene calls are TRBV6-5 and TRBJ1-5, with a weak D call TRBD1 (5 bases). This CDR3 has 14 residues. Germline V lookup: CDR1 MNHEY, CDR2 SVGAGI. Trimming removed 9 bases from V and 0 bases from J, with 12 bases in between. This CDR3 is CASGTDNSNQPQHF. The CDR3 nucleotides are TGTGCCAGTGGGACTGACAATAGCAATCAGCCCCAGCATTTT.

The CDR3 bases are TGTGCCAGCAGCCAAGCGGACAGGGGCTACGGCTACACCTTC. It yields the protein CASSQADRGYGYTF. This chain connects TRBV4-2 to TRBJ1-2; 9 bases align to TRBD1. Trimming cost V 1 base and J 8 bases; bases outside gene matches: 5. The CDR3 is 14 amino acids. Per germline, CDR1 LGHNA and CDR2 YNFKEQ.

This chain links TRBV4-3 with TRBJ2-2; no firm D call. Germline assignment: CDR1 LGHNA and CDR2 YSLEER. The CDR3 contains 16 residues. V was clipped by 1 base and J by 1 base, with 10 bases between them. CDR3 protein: CASSQGLDQNTGELFF. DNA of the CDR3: TGCGCCAGCAGCCAAGGGCTAGACCAGAACACCGGGGAGCTGTTTTTT.

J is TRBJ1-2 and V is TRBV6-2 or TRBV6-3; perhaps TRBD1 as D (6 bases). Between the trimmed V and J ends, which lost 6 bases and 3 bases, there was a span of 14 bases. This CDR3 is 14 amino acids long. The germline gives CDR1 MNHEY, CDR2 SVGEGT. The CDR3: CASSTVRTDYGYTF. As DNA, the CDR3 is TGTGCCAGCAGCACAGTCAGGACAGACTATGGCTACACCTTC.

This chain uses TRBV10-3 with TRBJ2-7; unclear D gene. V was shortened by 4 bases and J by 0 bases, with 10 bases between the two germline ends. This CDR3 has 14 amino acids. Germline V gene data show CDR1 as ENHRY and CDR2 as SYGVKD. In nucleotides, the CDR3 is TGTGCCATCAGTGTTAGTTTGAGCTCCTACGAGCAGTACTTC. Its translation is CAISVSLSSYEQYF.

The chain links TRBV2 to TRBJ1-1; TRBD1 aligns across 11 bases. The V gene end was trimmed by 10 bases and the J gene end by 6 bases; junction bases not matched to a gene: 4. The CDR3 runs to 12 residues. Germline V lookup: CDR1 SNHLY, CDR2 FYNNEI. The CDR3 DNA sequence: TGTGCCATCGGACAGGGGGCTTCTGAAGCTTTCTTT. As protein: CAIGQGASEAFF.

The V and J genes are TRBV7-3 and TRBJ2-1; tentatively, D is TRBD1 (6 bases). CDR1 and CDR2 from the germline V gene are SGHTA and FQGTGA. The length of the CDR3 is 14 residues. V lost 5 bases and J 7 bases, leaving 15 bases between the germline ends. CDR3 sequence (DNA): TGTGCCAGCAGCGAGACAGGCTCCCGGAATGAGCAGTTCTTC. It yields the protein CASSETGSRNEQFF.

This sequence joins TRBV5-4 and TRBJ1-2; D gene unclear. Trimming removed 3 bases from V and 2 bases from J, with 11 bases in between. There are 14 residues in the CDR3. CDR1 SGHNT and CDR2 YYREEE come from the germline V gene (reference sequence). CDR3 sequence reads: CASSSLQRNYGYTF. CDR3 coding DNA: TGTGCCAGCAGCTCGCTACAGAGAAACTATGGCTACACCTTC.

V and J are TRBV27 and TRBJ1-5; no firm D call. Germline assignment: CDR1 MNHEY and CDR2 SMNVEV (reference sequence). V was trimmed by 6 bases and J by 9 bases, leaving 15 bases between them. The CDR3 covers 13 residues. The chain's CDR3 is CASSPVTVGPQHF. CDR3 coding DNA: TGTGCCAGCAGCCCAGTTACCGTTGGGCCCCAGCATTTT.

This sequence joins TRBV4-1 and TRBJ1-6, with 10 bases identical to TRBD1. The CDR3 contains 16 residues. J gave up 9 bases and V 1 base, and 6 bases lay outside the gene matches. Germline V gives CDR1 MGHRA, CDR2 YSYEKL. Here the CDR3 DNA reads TGCGCCAGCAGCCAAGGACAGGGGGCCATAAGTTCACCCCTCCACTTT. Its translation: CASSQGQGAISSPLHF.

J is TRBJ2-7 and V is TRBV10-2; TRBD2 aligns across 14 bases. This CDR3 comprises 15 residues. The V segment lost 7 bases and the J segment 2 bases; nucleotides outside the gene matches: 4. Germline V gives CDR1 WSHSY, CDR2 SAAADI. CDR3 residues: CASISGLAGAYEQYF. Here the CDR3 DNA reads TGCGCCAGCATCTCGGGACTAGCGGGAGCCTACGAGCAGTACTTC.